The rows below give T cell receptor beta chains drawn from one sample of a study of T cell responses to AZD1222 COVID-19 vaccine. Profiling relied on immunoSEQ multiplex PCR, and the TCRdb table lists in-frame clones only, not all of them. The sample records around 130,000 clones, about 90% being singletons. The sample consisted of peripheral blood, taken on day 0 of AZD1222 vaccination. These receptors all stem from an adult in good health. CDR3s include the opening cysteine and the closing phenylalanine or tryptophan. A D gene is named only where the DNA matches it firmly. Only part of the rows carry a size: once, few, many, or a class if the clone is expanded.

clone size: once
D gene: .
V gene: TRBV28
J gene: TRBJ2-1
CDR3 DNA: TGTGCCAGCAGTAAGGACGCCTCATCCTACAATGAGCAGTTCTTC
CDR3 protein: CASSKDASSYNEQFF

clone size: .
D gene: .
V gene: TRBV6-5
J gene: TRBJ1-1
CDR3 DNA: TGTGCCAGCTCCCGCGGGGTGGGGACTGAAGCTTTCTTT
CDR3 protein: CASSRGVGTEAFF

clone size: .
D gene: TRBD2
V gene: TRBV3-1/TRBV3-2
J gene: TRBJ2-1
CDR3 DNA: TGTGCCAGCAGCCAACACAGCGGGACTCACAATGAGCAGTTCTTC
CDR3 protein: CASSQHSGTHNEQFF

clone size: .
D gene: .
V gene: TRBV11-1
J gene: TRBJ2-1
CDR3 DNA: TGTGCCAGCAGCTCCCGGGCTCACAATGAGCAGTTCTTC
CDR3 protein: CASSSRAHNEQFF

clone size: .
D gene: .
V gene: TRBV2
J gene: TRBJ1-6
CDR3 DNA: TGTGCCAGCAGTGCAAACAGGAATTCACCCCTCCACTTT
CDR3 protein: CASSANRNSPLHF

clone size: .
D gene: .
V gene: TRBV2
J gene: TRBJ1-5
CDR3 DNA: TGTGCCAGCAGTTGGGAGTTCACTCAGCCCCAGCATTTT
CDR3 protein: CASSWEFTQPQHF

clone size: .
D gene: .
V gene: TRBV5-1
J gene: TRBJ2-5
CDR3 DNA: TGCGCCAGCAGTTTCTGGGAGGAGCGAAAGACCCAGTACTTC
CDR3 protein: CASSFWEERKTQYF

clone size: once
D gene: .
V gene: TRBV30
J gene: TRBJ1-2
CDR3 DNA: TGTGCCTGGTTTATAGCGGGTGGCAGGAGCTATGGCTACACCTTC
CDR3 protein: CAWFIAGGRSYGYTF

clone size: .
D gene: .
V gene: TRBV12-5
J gene: TRBJ1-6
CDR3 DNA: TGTGCTAGTGGTTTGGAGTTTCTGGCCCTCCACTTT
CDR3 protein: CASGLEFLALHF

clone size: .
D gene: .
V gene: TRBV7-7
J gene: TRBJ2-2
CDR3 DNA: TGTGCTAGCAGCCCCTTGGAGGGGAACACCGGGGAGCTGTTTTTT
CDR3 protein: CASSPLEGNTGELFF

clone size: .
D gene: TRBD2
V gene: TRBV24-1
J gene: TRBJ2-1
CDR3 DNA: TGTGCCACCAGCGGGGGACTAGCGCTCTACAATGAGCAGTTCTTC
CDR3 protein: CATSGGLALYNEQFF

clone size: .
D gene: .
V gene: TRBV3-1/TRBV3-2
J gene: TRBJ1-6
CDR3 DNA: TGTGCCAGCAGCCAAACCCAGTTACAGCTTGGTTCACCCCTCCACTTT
CDR3 protein: CASSQTQLQLGSPLHF

clone size: .
D gene: .
V gene: TRBV18
J gene: TRBJ2-2
CDR3 DNA: TGTGCCAGCTCCCCGCCGGGATCGAACACCGGGGAGCTGTTTTTT
CDR3 protein: CASSPPGSNTGELFF

clone size: .
D gene: .
V gene: TRBV12-2
J gene: TRBJ1-2
CDR3 DNA: TGTGCAAGTCGCCCTCAGGCGGGACAGGCCCGATTTAACTATGGCTACACCTTC
CDR3 protein: CASRPQAGQARFNYGYTF

clone size: .
D gene: TRBD1
V gene: TRBV6-5
J gene: TRBJ1-5
CDR3 DNA: TGTGCCAGCAGATCAGGGGGCCTCGGCCAGCCCCAGCATTTT
CDR3 protein: CASRSGGLGQPQHF

clone size: .
D gene: .
V gene: TRBV28
J gene: TRBJ2-7
CDR3 DNA: TGTGCCAGCAGTCTATGGAGTGAGCAGTACTTC
CDR3 protein: CASSLWSEQYF

clone size: .
D gene: .
V gene: TRBV6-1
J gene: TRBJ1-5
CDR3 DNA: TGTGCCAGCAGTGAAGCGCTGGGAGCTCAGCCCCAGCATTTT
CDR3 protein: CASSEALGAQPQHF

clone size: once
D gene: .
V gene: TRBV30
J gene: TRBJ2-7
CDR3 DNA: TGTGCCTGGATTGGAGACAGGCGCCACGAGCAGTACTTC
CDR3 protein: CAWIGDRRHEQYF

clone size: .
D gene: .
V gene: TRBV6-6
J gene: TRBJ2-2
CDR3 DNA: TGTGCCAGCAGCCGGACAGTGTGGGAGCTGTTTTTT
CDR3 protein: CASSRTVWELFF

clone size: once
D gene: .
V gene: TRBV12-5
J gene: TRBJ1-5
CDR3 DNA: TGTGCTAGTGGTTTGGACAAAGGGGGCAATCAGCCCCAGCATTTT
CDR3 protein: CASGLDKGGNQPQHF

clone size: .
D gene: TRBD1
V gene: TRBV28
J gene: TRBJ1-1
CDR3 DNA: TGTGCCAGCAGTCCCCCTCAGGGGGCGGTGGGTGTGAACACTGAAGCTTTCTTT
CDR3 protein: CASSPPQGAVGVNTEAFF

clone size: .
D gene: .
V gene: TRBV2
J gene: TRBJ1-2
CDR3 DNA: TGTGCCAGCAGTGCGGCAGGCATCTATGGCTACACCTTC
CDR3 protein: CASSAAGIYGYTF

clone size: .
D gene: .
V gene: TRBV7-9
J gene: TRBJ1-6
CDR3 DNA: TGTGCCAGCAGCAAAATTGACCAGACAGTATTCTATAATTCACCCCTCCACTTT
CDR3 protein: CASSKIDQTVFYNSPLHF

clone size: .
D gene: TRBD1
V gene: TRBV28
J gene: TRBJ2-1
CDR3 DNA: TGTGCCAGCAGTGACGGGACAGGGCGGTTCTTC
CDR3 protein: CASSDGTGRFF

clone size: .
D gene: TRBD1
V gene: TRBV29-1
J gene: TRBJ1-4
CDR3 DNA: TGCAGCGTTGCGGGACAGGGGACAACTAATGAAAAACTGTTTTTT
CDR3 protein: CSVAGQGTTNEKLFF

clone size: once
D gene: .
V gene: TRBV6-5
J gene: TRBJ1-3
CDR3 DNA: TGTGCCAGCAGTTACGGGGCAGGGTACGGAAACACCATATATTTT
CDR3 protein: CASSYGAGYGNTIYF

clone size: .
D gene: .
V gene: TRBV9
J gene: TRBJ2-1
CDR3 DNA: TGTGCCAGCAGCGGAAGGGGGGTGACCGCCAACAATGAGCAGTTCTTC
CDR3 protein: CASSGRGVTANNEQFF

clone size: .
D gene: .
V gene: TRBV7-3
J gene: TRBJ2-1
CDR3 DNA: TGTGCCAGCAGCCCCACGATGGACAGAAATGAGCAGTTCTTC
CDR3 protein: CASSPTMDRNEQFF

clone size: .
D gene: TRBD2
V gene: TRBV5-1
J gene: TRBJ2-3
CDR3 DNA: TGCGCCAGCAGCTTGGTCGGCGGGAGCACCGCAGATACGCAGTATTTT
CDR3 protein: CASSLVGGSTADTQYF

clone size: .
D gene: .
V gene: TRBV19
J gene: TRBJ1-1
CDR3 DNA: TGTGCCAGTAGTATACAGCGGAACACTGAAGCTTTCTTT
CDR3 protein: CASSIQRNTEAFF

clone size: .
D gene: .
V gene: TRBV7-2
J gene: TRBJ2-2
CDR3 DNA: TGTGCCAGCAGCTTAGCGGAGGGACTCGGGGAGCTGTTTTTT
CDR3 protein: CASSLAEGLGELFF

clone size: once
D gene: .
V gene: TRBV30
J gene: TRBJ1-2
CDR3 DNA: TGTGCCTGGAGTGCAGTTAGCTATGGCTACACCTTC
CDR3 protein: CAWSAVSYGYTF

clone size: .
D gene: .
V gene: TRBV5-4
J gene: TRBJ1-6
CDR3 DNA: TGTGCCAGCAGCTTGTGGGGGAGCTATAATTCACCCCTCCACTTT
CDR3 protein: CASSLWGSYNSPLHF

clone size: .
D gene: TRBD1
V gene: TRBV27
J gene: TRBJ1-4
CDR3 DNA: TGTGCCAGCAGTGCAGGGGGAACGGGTGAAAAACTGTTTTTT
CDR3 protein: CASSAGGTGEKLFF

clone size: .
D gene: .
V gene: TRBV2
J gene: TRBJ2-7
CDR3 DNA: TGTGCCAGCAACTCAGCAGGGGTTTGGGACGAGCAGTACTTC
CDR3 protein: CASNSAGVWDEQYF

clone size: .
D gene: TRBD1
V gene: TRBV29-1
J gene: TRBJ1-4
CDR3 DNA: TGCAGCGTTGGTGGGGGACAGGGAGGTGAAAAACTGTTTTTT
CDR3 protein: CSVGGGQGGEKLFF

clone size: .
D gene: .
V gene: TRBV7-9
J gene: TRBJ1-2
CDR3 DNA: TGTGCCAGTCCCGAGGGGGAAGCTAACTATGGCTACACCTTC
CDR3 protein: CASPEGEANYGYTF

clone size: once
D gene: .
V gene: TRBV7-3
J gene: TRBJ2-2
CDR3 DNA: TGTGCCAGCAGCTTATCGGGAGCCGGGGAGCTGTTTTTT
CDR3 protein: CASSLSGAGELFF

clone size: .
D gene: TRBD2
V gene: TRBV27
J gene: TRBJ2-1
CDR3 DNA: TGTGCCAGCAGCTGGGGGGGGATTGGGAATGAGCAGTTCTTC
CDR3 protein: CASSWGGIGNEQFF

clone size: .
D gene: .
V gene: TRBV6-5
J gene: TRBJ1-2
CDR3 DNA: TGTGCCAGCAGTTACTCGATGGCGGGGACAAACTATGGCTACACCTTC
CDR3 protein: CASSYSMAGTNYGYTF

clone size: .
D gene: TRBD1
V gene: TRBV18
J gene: TRBJ2-7
CDR3 DNA: TGTGCCAGCTCACCCCTAGCGGTGGGGACAGGGGTACCCTACGAGCAGTACTTC
CDR3 protein: CASSPLAVGTGVPYEQYF

clone size: .
D gene: .
V gene: TRBV30
J gene: TRBJ1-1
CDR3 DNA: TGTGCCTGGACGCCCCCCCCGAACACTGAAGCTTTCTTT
CDR3 protein: CAWTPPPNTEAFF

clone size: .
D gene: TRBD1
V gene: TRBV7-3
J gene: TRBJ1-1
CDR3 DNA: TGTGCCAGCAGCTTCAGACAGGGGACTGAAGCTTTCTTT
CDR3 protein: CASSFRQGTEAFF

clone size: .
D gene: .
V gene: TRBV3-1/TRBV3-2
J gene: TRBJ2-1
CDR3 DNA: TGTGCCAGCAGCCAGACGAAACTAGGGAGCTCCTACAATGAGCAGTTCTTC
CDR3 protein: CASSQTKLGSSYNEQFF

clone size: .
D gene: TRBD1
V gene: TRBV27
J gene: TRBJ2-2
CDR3 DNA: TGTGCCAGCAGTCACCGGGACAGGGTAACCGGGGAGCTGTTTTTT
CDR3 protein: CASSHRDRVTGELFF

clone size: .
D gene: .
V gene: TRBV6-5
J gene: TRBJ1-1
CDR3 DNA: TGTGCCAGCAGTCCTTGGACCCTTATGAACACTGAAGCTTTCTTT
CDR3 protein: CASSPWTLMNTEAFF

clone size: .
D gene: .
V gene: TRBV30
J gene: TRBJ2-5
CDR3 DNA: TGTGCCTGGAGTGTACAATCTGGGCCTCAAGAGACCCAGTACTTC
CDR3 protein: CAWSVQSGPQETQYF

clone size: .
D gene: TRBD1
V gene: TRBV9
J gene: TRBJ1-2
CDR3 DNA: TGTGCCAGCACCCCAGGGGGGTCGGATGGCTACACCTTC
CDR3 protein: CASTPGGSDGYTF

clone size: .
D gene: .
V gene: TRBV6-5
J gene: TRBJ2-3
CDR3 DNA: TGTGCCACCCGGACAGTGATGAGCACAGATACGCAGTATTTT
CDR3 protein: CATRTVMSTDTQYF

clone size: .
D gene: .
V gene: TRBV7-8
J gene: TRBJ1-1
CDR3 DNA: TGTGCCAGCAGCGCCCCCGGGACTGAAGCTTTCTTT
CDR3 protein: CASSAPGTEAFF

clone size: .
D gene: .
V gene: TRBV9
J gene: TRBJ2-4
CDR3 DNA: TGTGCCAGCAGCGTACTAGACCGTGGGGCCAAAAACATTCAGTACTTC
CDR3 protein: CASSVLDRGAKNIQYF

clone size: .
D gene: .
V gene: TRBV5-6
J gene: TRBJ2-2
CDR3 DNA: TGTGCCAGCAGCTGGACCAACACCGGGGAGCTGTTTTTT
CDR3 protein: CASSWTNTGELFF

clone size: .
D gene: .
V gene: TRBV7-2
J gene: TRBJ1-6
CDR3 DNA: TGTGCCAGCAGTCGGACATCCTATAATTCACCCCTCCACTTT
CDR3 protein: CASSRTSYNSPLHF

clone size: .
D gene: .
V gene: TRBV5-1
J gene: TRBJ1-4
CDR3 DNA: TGCGCCAGCAGCTTGGGCCCGGGCCACAGGGTGTTTTTT
CDR3 protein: CASSLGPGHRVFF

clone size: .
D gene: .
V gene: TRBV30
J gene: TRBJ1-4
CDR3 DNA: TGTGCCTGGAAAACGGGGGGCTACTCCGCAACTAATGAAAAACTGTTTTTT
CDR3 protein: CAWKTGGYSATNEKLFF

clone size: .
D gene: .
V gene: TRBV12-3/TRBV12-4
J gene: TRBJ1-5
CDR3 DNA: TGTGCCAGCAGGGTAGGGTCCCAGCCCCAGCATTTT
CDR3 protein: CASRVGSQPQHF

clone size: .
D gene: .
V gene: TRBV9
J gene: TRBJ2-2
CDR3 DNA: TGTGCCAGCAGCAAAGGGGCGGGGCGGGACACCGGGGAGCTGTTTTTT
CDR3 protein: CASSKGAGRDTGELFF

clone size: .
D gene: TRBD2
V gene: TRBV19
J gene: TRBJ2-5
CDR3 DNA: TGTGCCAGTAGTGGCACGGGGGGACAGACCCAGTACTTC
CDR3 protein: CASSGTGGQTQYF

clone size: .
D gene: .
V gene: TRBV6-4
J gene: TRBJ1-2
CDR3 DNA: TGTGCCAGCAGTGACTCGCCTGGCAACTATGGCTACACCTTC
CDR3 protein: CASSDSPGNYGYTF